These T cell receptor beta chains were read from a single sample in a study of blood T cells in healthy people across ages. Each CDR3 protein is one row after TCRdb ran MiXCR on the 5' RACE reads. The data hold about a million distinct CDR3 sequences, with roughly 52% observed a single time. Sequencing was performed on blood. These receptor sequences come from a man between 25 and 39 years old in good health. CDR3s include the opening cysteine and the closing phenylalanine or tryptophan. Each record gives: V gene, D gene, clone size, J gene, CDR3 DNA, CDR3 protein. A D gene is named only where the DNA matches it firmly. Part of the rows lack a size; the others show once, few, many or a class for expanded clones.

TRBV7-9	.	.	TRBJ2-5	TGTGCCAGCAGCTTGGAGGGGGCAGAGTACTTC	CASSLEGAEYF
TRBV27	TRBD1	once	TRBJ2-7	TGTGCCAGCAGTTGGGACCGGGACAGCCTGGTCTACGAGCAGTACTTC	CASSWDRDSLVYEQYF
TRBV6-2/TRBV6-3	TRBD1	.	TRBJ2-3	TGTGCCAGCGCCCGAGAGGACAGGGACGCAGATACGCAGTATTTT	CASAREDRDADTQYF
TRBV2	.	few	TRBJ2-4	TGTGCCAGCAGCGACAGTGAGGGGCTCAACATTCAGTACTTC	CASSDSEGLNIQYF
TRBV14	.	.	TRBJ2-1	TGTGCCAGCAGCCAACTGGGGGGCCGCGCCTCCTACAATGAGCAGTTCTTC	CASSQLGGRASYNEQFF
TRBV18	TRBD1	.	TRBJ1-4	TGTGCCAGCTCACCACCTACCGGGACAGGGGCCGGTAATGAAAAACTGTTTTTT	CASSPPTGTGAGNEKLFF
TRBV4-2	.	.	TRBJ2-3	TGTGCCAGCAGCCAAGATGATAATACGCAGTATTTT	CASSQDDNTQYF
TRBV11-1	.	.	TRBJ2-5	TGTGCCAGCAGCGGGAGTGACACGCAAGAGACCCAGTACTTC	CASSGSDTQETQYF
TRBV4-1	TRBD1	few	TRBJ2-7	TGCGCCAGCAGCCCGCTACAGGGGAAGCCCTACGAGCAGTACTTC	CASSPLQGKPYEQYF
TRBV4-1	TRBD2	.	TRBJ2-3	TGCGCCAGCAGCCAAGATAGGCTAGCGGGGACAGATACGCGGTATTTT	CASSQDRLAGTDTRYF
TRBV3-1	.	.	TRBJ1-5	TGTGCCAGCGGCCTTAGACGGAGCAATCAGCCCCAGCATTTT	CASGLRRSNQPQHF
TRBV4-3	.	.	TRBJ1-4	TGCGCCAGCAGCCAAGGGACGGTAACTAATGAAAAACTGTTTTTT	CASSQGTVTNEKLFF
TRBV20-1	.	few	TRBJ1-1	TGCAGTGCTAATGTAGGGCAGGGTCACACTGAAGCTTTCTTT	CSANVGQGHTEAFF
TRBV9	.	few	TRBJ2-1	TGTGCCAGCAGCGGACACAGGGTAAACAATGAGCAGTTCTTC	CASSGHRVNNEQFF
TRBV12-3/TRBV12-4	.	many	TRBJ2-3	TGTGCCAGCAAATCTGGCACAGATACGCAGTATTTT	CASKSGTDTQYF
TRBV9	TRBD1	.	TRBJ2-2	TGTGCCAGCAGCGCCGGACAGGCGAACACCGGGGAGCTGTTTTTT	CASSAGQANTGELFF
TRBV4-2	.	.	TRBJ2-6	TGTGCCAGCAGCCACCCAATGACAGAATCCGGAGCTGGGGCCAACGTCCTGACTTTC	CASSHPMTESGAGANVLTF
TRBV12-3/TRBV12-4	.	.	TRBJ2-5	TGTGCCAGCAGTTTAGGGGGGGTTCAAAAGGAGAAAGAGACCCAGTACTTC	CASSLGGVQKEKETQYF
TRBV4-1	.	.	TRBJ2-2	TGCGCCAGCAGCCAAGATAGCCGGCGACCGAACACCGGGGAGCTGTTTTTT	CASSQDSRRPNTGELFF
TRBV27	.	.	TRBJ2-7	TGTGCCACCAGAGATCGGGACAAGAATTACGAGCAGTACTTC	CATRDRDKNYEQYF
TRBV7-2	.	.	TRBJ2-1	TGTGCCAGCAGCTTAGCACAGGGTTTATGGAATGAGCAGTTCTTC	CASSLAQGLWNEQFF
TRBV28	TRBD1	.	TRBJ1-2	TGTGCCAGCCTCCGGGACAGGGGGTTTAACTATGGCTACACCTTC	CASLRDRGFNYGYTF
TRBV29-1	.	once	TRBJ2-7	TGCAGCGTTGGACTACCGTACGAGCAGTACTTC	CSVGLPYEQYF
TRBV7-3	.	.	TRBJ2-2	TGTGCCAGCCGAGTACAGGGGAACACCGGGGAGCTGTTTTTT	CASRVQGNTGELFF
TRBV2	.	many	TRBJ2-5	TGTGCCAGCAGTGACAGGGCCCTGCAAGAGACCCAGTACTTC	CASSDRALQETQYF
TRBV29-1	.	.	TRBJ2-5	TGCAGCGTGCTTCGGACGGTGGATAAAGAGACCCAGTACTTC	CSVLRTVDKETQYF
TRBV20-1	.	.	TRBJ2-5	TGCAGTGCTCTAACCTTGGCGAGGCTATACCAAGAGACCCAGTACTTC	CSALTLARLYQETQYF
TRBV28	TRBD1	.	TRBJ2-7	TGTACCAGCAGTATTCCCGGGACAGGGACTCACGAGCAGTACTTC	CTSSIPGTGTHEQYF
TRBV7-2	.	.	TRBJ2-5	TGTGCCAGCAACCAGTGGAGACAGTTCCACAATGAGCAGTACTTC	CASNQWRQFHNEQYF
TRBV19	.	.	TRBJ2-1	TGTGCCAGTAAGGCCCTGGACAGCGACCACGGTGAGCAGTTCTTC	CASKALDSDHGEQFF
TRBV24-1	TRBD2	.	TRBJ2-3	TGTGCCACCAGTGATTCGCTAGCGGGAGGAGCAGATACGCAGTATTTT	CATSDSLAGGADTQYF